Listed below are T cell receptor beta chains from one sample, sequenced in a study of T cells after yellow fever vaccination. TCRdb fed the 5' RACE reads into MiXCR, producing one record per CDR3 protein. The table has about 550,000 distinct CDR3 sequences, about a fifth seen once. Sequenced material: PBMCs, taken 15 days after the yellow fever booster vaccination. These receptors were obtained from a man aged 25-45 years who received the YFV17D yellow fever vaccine. Each CDR3 is given with its conserved first and last residue. Fields, in order: J gene, V gene, D gene, clone size, CDR3 protein, CDR3 DNA. A D gene is named only where the DNA matches it firmly. Size is stated for part of the rows, as once, few or many counts, or as a class when the clone is expanded.

j_gene: TRBJ2-2
v_gene: TRBV5-1
d_gene: TRBD1
abundance: few
CDR3aa: CASSWGQGLNTGELFF
CDR3nt: TGCGCCAGCAGCTGGGGACAGGGGCTGAACACCGGGGAGCTGTTTTTT

j_gene: TRBJ2-1
v_gene: TRBV12-3/TRBV12-4
d_gene: TRBD2
abundance: few
CDR3aa: CASSHSGAFYNEQFF
CDR3nt: TGTGCCAGCAGTCATAGCGGGGCTTTTTACAATGAGCAGTTCTTC

j_gene: TRBJ2-6
v_gene: TRBV10-3
d_gene: -
abundance: -
CDR3aa: CAISESGIGSSSGANVLTF
CDR3nt: TGTGCCATCAGTGAGTCGGGGATAGGCAGCTCTTCTGGGGCCAACGTCCTGACTTTC

j_gene: TRBJ2-7
v_gene: TRBV5-1
d_gene: -
abundance: -
CDR3aa: CASSVDSYSYEQYF
CDR3nt: TGCGCCAGCAGCGTCGACAGTTATTCCTACGAGCAGTACTTC

j_gene: TRBJ2-1
v_gene: TRBV24-1
d_gene: -
abundance: -
CDR3aa: CASERYNEQFF
CDR3nt: TGTGCCAGTGAACGGTACAATGAGCAGTTCTTC

j_gene: TRBJ2-1
v_gene: TRBV28
d_gene: -
abundance: few
CDR3aa: CASSPQTPGRKQFF
CDR3nt: TGTGCCAGCAGTCCTCAGACCCCGGGACGTAAGCAGTTCTTC

j_gene: TRBJ2-5
v_gene: TRBV20-1
d_gene: TRBD1
abundance: -
CDR3aa: CSAAHRGQETQYF
CDR3nt: TGCAGTGCTGCACACAGGGGACAAGAGACCCAGTACTTC

j_gene: TRBJ2-6
v_gene: TRBV7-2
d_gene: -
abundance: -
CDR3aa: CASTTRGGAGANVLTF
CDR3nt: TGTGCCAGCACCACCCGGGGAGGCGCTGGGGCCAACGTCCTGACTTTC

j_gene: TRBJ1-2
v_gene: TRBV7-9
d_gene: -
abundance: -
CDR3aa: CASSLSPGAQGYTF
CDR3nt: TGTGCCAGCAGCTTGAGTCCGGGGGCGCAAGGCTACACCTTC

j_gene: TRBJ1-5
v_gene: TRBV28
d_gene: -
abundance: -
CDR3aa: CASSQGNRGPYSNQPQHF
CDR3nt: TGTGCCAGCAGTCAAGGGAACCGCGGACCATATAGCAATCAGCCCCAGCATTTT

j_gene: TRBJ2-7
v_gene: TRBV15
d_gene: TRBD2
abundance: -
CDR3aa: CATSPIKTSGSYEQYF
CDR3nt: TGTGCCACCAGCCCCATCAAGACTAGCGGGTCCTACGAGCAGTACTTC

j_gene: TRBJ1-6
v_gene: TRBV7-9
d_gene: -
abundance: few
CDR3aa: CASSLDAGSNSPLHF
CDR3nt: TGTGCCAGCAGCTTAGACGCAGGGAGCAATTCACCCCTCCACTTT

j_gene: TRBJ2-7
v_gene: TRBV7-2
d_gene: TRBD2
abundance: few
CDR3aa: CASSPPGLAGVGREQYF
CDR3nt: TGTGCCAGCAGCCCCCCGGGACTAGCGGGAGTAGGCCGCGAGCAGTACTTC

j_gene: TRBJ2-2
v_gene: TRBV4-2
d_gene: -
abundance: -
CDR3aa: CASSQDRYYTGELFF
CDR3nt: TGTGCCAGCAGCCAAGATCGATACTACACCGGGGAGCTGTTTTTT

j_gene: TRBJ2-2
v_gene: TRBV7-3
d_gene: -
abundance: few
CDR3aa: CASSLTGHNTGELFF
CDR3nt: TGTGCCAGCAGCTTAACGGGACATAACACCGGGGAGCTGTTTTTT

j_gene: TRBJ2-7
v_gene: TRBV11-2
d_gene: TRBD1
abundance: few
CDR3aa: CASSSRDRADEQYF
CDR3nt: TGTGCCAGCAGCTCCCGGGACAGGGCCGACGAGCAGTACTTC

j_gene: TRBJ2-7
v_gene: TRBV7-2
d_gene: TRBD2
abundance: few
CDR3aa: CASSYRTGLASTYEQYF
CDR3nt: TGTGCCAGCAGCTACAGGACGGGACTAGCCAGTACCTACGAGCAGTACTTC

j_gene: TRBJ1-5
v_gene: TRBV29-1
d_gene: -
abundance: -
CDR3aa: CSVALGGNQPQHF
CDR3nt: TGCAGCGTTGCGCTTGGTGGCAATCAGCCCCAGCATTTT

j_gene: TRBJ2-5
v_gene: TRBV25-1
d_gene: TRBD2
abundance: few
CDR3aa: CASSDGSGMETQYF
CDR3nt: TGTGCCAGCAGTGATGGAAGCGGGATGGAGACCCAGTACTTC

j_gene: TRBJ2-1
v_gene: TRBV4-3
d_gene: -
abundance: few
CDR3aa: CASSRGTEEKQFF
CDR3nt: TGCGCCAGCAGCAGGGGGACGGAAGAGAAGCAGTTCTTC

j_gene: TRBJ2-7
v_gene: TRBV28
d_gene: TRBD1
abundance: -
CDR3aa: CASSFRDRPSYEQYF
CDR3nt: TGTGCCAGCAGTTTCCGGGACAGGCCCTCCTACGAGCAGTACTTC

j_gene: TRBJ2-1
v_gene: TRBV5-6
d_gene: -
abundance: -
CDR3aa: CASSSTFSSYNEQFF
CDR3nt: TGTGCCAGCAGCTCGACTTTCAGCTCCTACAATGAGCAGTTCTTC

j_gene: TRBJ2-2
v_gene: TRBV7-3
d_gene: TRBD2
abundance: few
CDR3aa: CASRPGLTPSTGELFF
CDR3nt: TGTGCCAGCAGACCGGGACTAACCCCCAGCACCGGGGAGCTGTTTTTT

j_gene: TRBJ2-1
v_gene: TRBV7-3
d_gene: -
abundance: -
CDR3aa: CASSLEGLQANEQFF
CDR3nt: TGTGCCAGCAGCTTAGAGGGGCTCCAGGCCAATGAGCAGTTCTTC

j_gene: TRBJ1-2
v_gene: TRBV25-1
d_gene: TRBD1
abundance: few
CDR3aa: CASSGQGATGYTF
CDR3nt: TGTGCCAGCAGTGGACAGGGGGCGACCGGCTACACCTTC

j_gene: TRBJ2-5
v_gene: TRBV12-3/TRBV12-4
d_gene: -
abundance: -
CDR3aa: CASSLRGRGATQYF
CDR3nt: TGTGCCAGCAGTTTACGTGGCAGGGGAGCGACCCAGTACTTC

j_gene: TRBJ1-2
v_gene: TRBV29-1
d_gene: -
abundance: -
CDR3aa: CSVGATLNYGYTF
CDR3nt: TGCAGCGTTGGGGCAACTCTTAACTATGGCTACACCTTC

j_gene: TRBJ1-1
v_gene: TRBV24-1
d_gene: -
abundance: many
CDR3aa: CATSDQRDGRTEAFF
CDR3nt: TGTGCCACCAGTGACCAACGGGACGGTCGGACTGAAGCTTTCTTT

j_gene: TRBJ2-5
v_gene: TRBV20-1
d_gene: -
abundance: few
CDR3aa: CSARDSALASKGGTQYF
CDR3nt: TGCAGTGCTAGAGATTCCGCCCTGGCCTCCAAGGGAGGGACCCAGTACTTC

j_gene: TRBJ1-4
v_gene: TRBV7-2
d_gene: -
abundance: few
CDR3aa: CASSSGGLDEKLFF
CDR3nt: TGTGCCAGCAGCAGTGGGGGACTGGACGAAAAACTGTTTTTT

j_gene: TRBJ2-1
v_gene: TRBV4-3
d_gene: -
abundance: few
CDR3aa: CASSPNDQGNEQFF
CDR3nt: TGCGCCAGCAGCCCAAACGATCAGGGAAATGAGCAGTTCTTC

j_gene: TRBJ2-3
v_gene: TRBV5-1
d_gene: TRBD1
abundance: few
CDR3aa: CASSKDRGDDTQYF
CDR3nt: TGCGCCAGCAGCAAGGACAGGGGGGACGATACGCAGTATTTT

j_gene: TRBJ2-5
v_gene: TRBV2
d_gene: -
abundance: few
CDR3aa: CASSVRLAGETQYF
CDR3nt: TGTGCCAGCAGTGTCCGGCTGGCTGGGGAGACCCAGTACTTC

j_gene: TRBJ1-2
v_gene: TRBV20-1
d_gene: TRBD1
abundance: -
CDR3aa: CSASGQGGYGYTF
CDR3nt: TGCAGTGCTAGTGGTCAGGGGGGTTATGGCTACACCTTC

j_gene: TRBJ2-1
v_gene: TRBV20-1
d_gene: TRBD2
abundance: -
CDR3aa: CSAISGVAGDHNEQFF
CDR3nt: TGCAGTGCTATTTCCGGGGTAGCGGGAGACCACAATGAGCAGTTCTTC

j_gene: TRBJ2-7
v_gene: TRBV6-5
d_gene: TRBD2
abundance: few
CDR3aa: CASSYSPLAGGPSEQYF
CDR3nt: TGTGCCAGCAGTTACTCCCCTCTGGCGGGAGGGCCGTCCGAGCAGTACTTC

j_gene: TRBJ1-2
v_gene: TRBV7-9
d_gene: TRBD1
abundance: few
CDR3aa: CASSQTPGTDDYGYTF
CDR3nt: TGTGCCAGCAGCCAGACCCCCGGGACAGACGACTATGGCTACACCTTC

j_gene: TRBJ2-2
v_gene: TRBV29-1
d_gene: -
abundance: -
CDR3aa: CSGRGAYTGELFF
CDR3nt: TGCAGCGGAAGAGGGGCTTACACCGGGGAGCTGTTTTTT

j_gene: TRBJ2-7
v_gene: TRBV5-1
d_gene: -
abundance: -
CDR3aa: CASSWGGAVSKSYEQYF
CDR3nt: TGCGCCAGCAGCTGGGGGGGGGCCGTTTCGAAGTCCTACGAGCAGTACTTC

j_gene: TRBJ1-4
v_gene: TRBV20-1
d_gene: TRBD1
abundance: few
CDR3aa: CSARGDRGNEKLFF
CDR3nt: TGCAGTGCTAGAGGGGACAGGGGAAACGAAAAACTGTTTTTT

j_gene: TRBJ2-6
v_gene: TRBV27
d_gene: -
abundance: few
CDR3aa: CASSPAGPGANVLTF
CDR3nt: TGTGCCAGCAGTCCGGCGGGGCCTGGGGCCAACGTCCTGACTTTC

j_gene: TRBJ2-2
v_gene: TRBV28
d_gene: TRBD2
abundance: -
CDR3aa: CASSELAGDTGELFF
CDR3nt: TGTGCCAGCTCGGAACTAGCGGGGGACACCGGGGAGCTGTTTTTT

j_gene: TRBJ2-3
v_gene: TRBV12-3/TRBV12-4
d_gene: -
abundance: -
CDR3aa: CASSLRDLAMDTQYF
CDR3nt: TGTGCCAGCAGTTTAAGAGATCTAGCGATGGATACGCAGTATTTT

j_gene: TRBJ2-5
v_gene: TRBV7-2
d_gene: -
abundance: few
CDR3aa: CASSLTRETQYF
CDR3nt: TGTGCCAGCAGCTTGACACGGGAGACCCAGTACTTC

j_gene: TRBJ2-2
v_gene: TRBV12-5
d_gene: -
abundance: -
CDR3aa: CASGLVNLLYSRQNTGELFF
CDR3nt: TGTGCTAGTGGTTTGGTAAATTTATTGTACTCCAGGCAAAACACCGGGGAGCTGTTTTTT

j_gene: TRBJ2-1
v_gene: TRBV7-2
d_gene: TRBD2
abundance: few
CDR3aa: CASLTSAYNEQFF
CDR3nt: TGTGCCAGTTTGACTAGCGCTTACAATGAGCAGTTCTTC

j_gene: TRBJ2-1
v_gene: TRBV4-3
d_gene: TRBD1
abundance: -
CDR3aa: CASSQLPIQGENNEQFF
CDR3nt: TGCGCCAGCAGCCAACTACCCATACAGGGGGAGAACAATGAGCAGTTCTTC

j_gene: TRBJ2-1
v_gene: TRBV20-1
d_gene: TRBD2
abundance: few
CDR3aa: CSVRLAGGEDEQFF
CDR3nt: TGCAGTGTACGACTAGCGGGAGGGGAGGATGAGCAGTTCTTC